This T cell receptor beta chain stems from a study of T cell clonality in common variable immunodeficiency. General study findings and limits: Common variable immunodeficiency TCR beta sequences reportedly had fewer deletions and N-nucleotide insertions.

Ten or more counts support this clone. Its antigen is currently unknown. Read coverage stops 3 residues before the CDR3 terminus; the germline J gene supplies the remainder. The ends lost 5 bases at V and 0 bases at J; junction bases unmatched: 3. Germline V lookup: CDR1 SNHLY, CDR2 FYNNEI. The CDR3 is 15 amino acids. Sequencing used immunoSEQ multiplex PCR; TCRdb keeps in-frame clones, though not all of them. Observed in the sample are some 25,000 clones, none of them singletons. This sequence originates from a human donor with common variable immunodeficiency. This chain connects TRBV2 to TRBJ2-4; 8 positions match TRBD2. The specimen was peripheral blood mononuclear cells. The sequenced CDR3 bases are TGTGCCAGCAGTACTAGCGGACTAGCCAAAAACATT. This codes for CASSTSGLAKNI. The CDR3 in its entirety is CASSTSGLAKNIQYF.